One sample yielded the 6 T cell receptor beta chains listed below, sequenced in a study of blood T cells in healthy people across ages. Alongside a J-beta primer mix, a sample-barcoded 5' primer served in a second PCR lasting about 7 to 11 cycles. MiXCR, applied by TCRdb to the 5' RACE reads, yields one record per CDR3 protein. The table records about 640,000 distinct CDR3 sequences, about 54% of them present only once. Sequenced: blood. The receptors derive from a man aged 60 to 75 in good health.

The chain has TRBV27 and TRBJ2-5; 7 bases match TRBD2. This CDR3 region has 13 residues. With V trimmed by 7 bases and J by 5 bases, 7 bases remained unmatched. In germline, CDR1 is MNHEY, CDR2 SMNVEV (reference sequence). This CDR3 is CASNRQGGETQYF. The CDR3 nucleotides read TGTGCCAGCAATAGGCAGGGAGGGGAGACCCAGTACTTC.

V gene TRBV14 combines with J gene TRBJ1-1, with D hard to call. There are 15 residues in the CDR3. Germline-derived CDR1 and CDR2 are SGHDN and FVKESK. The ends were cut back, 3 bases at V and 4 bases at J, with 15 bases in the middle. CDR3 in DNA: TGTGCCAGCAGCCATTGGGCAGCCCGGGGCACTGAAGCTTTCTTT. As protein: CASSHWAARGTEAFF.

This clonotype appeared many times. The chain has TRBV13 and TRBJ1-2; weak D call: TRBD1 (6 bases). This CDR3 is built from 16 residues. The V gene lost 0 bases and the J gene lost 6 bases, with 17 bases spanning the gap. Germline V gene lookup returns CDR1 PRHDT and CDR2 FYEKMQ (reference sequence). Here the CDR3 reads CASSLGGEAGDHGYTF. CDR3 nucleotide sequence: TGTGCCAGCAGCTTAGGAGGGGAGGCAGGGGATCATGGCTACACCTTC. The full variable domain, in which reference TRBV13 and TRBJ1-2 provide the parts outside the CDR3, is AAGVIQSPRHLIKEKRETATLKCYPIPRHDTVYWYQQGPGQDPQFLISFYEKMQSDKGSIPDRFSAQQFSDYHSELNMSSLELGDSALYFCASSLGGEAGDHGYTFGSGTRLTVV.

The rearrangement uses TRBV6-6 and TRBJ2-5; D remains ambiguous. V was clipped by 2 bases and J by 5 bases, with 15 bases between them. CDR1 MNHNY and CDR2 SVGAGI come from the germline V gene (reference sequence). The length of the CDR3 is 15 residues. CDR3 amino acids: CASSYEGLPGETQYF. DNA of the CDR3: TGTGCCAGCAGTTACGAAGGGCTGCCCGGGGAGACCCAGTACTTC.

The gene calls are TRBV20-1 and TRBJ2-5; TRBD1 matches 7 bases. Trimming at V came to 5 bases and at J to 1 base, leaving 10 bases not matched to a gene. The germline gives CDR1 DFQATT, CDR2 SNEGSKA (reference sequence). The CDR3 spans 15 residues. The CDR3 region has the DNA TGCAGTGCTCAACGTCCGGGACAGCTCCAAGAGACCCAGTACTTC. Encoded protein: CSAQRPGQLQETQYF.

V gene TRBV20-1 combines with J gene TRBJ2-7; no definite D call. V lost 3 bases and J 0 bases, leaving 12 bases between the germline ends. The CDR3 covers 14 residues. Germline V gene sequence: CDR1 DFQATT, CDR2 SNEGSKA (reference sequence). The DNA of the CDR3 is TGCAGTGCTAGGGAAGGGCCAAGCTCCTACGAGCAGTACTTC. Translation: CSAREGPSSYEQYF.